The clone carrying this T cell receptor (beta chain) was detected many times. Its antigen remains unknown. This sample is drawn from a study of T cells after yellow fever vaccination. Study-level points and caveats: A large majority of primary-vaccination clones showed up again after the booster (about 97% CD4, 85% to 90% CD8).

V was pared by 0 bases and J by 1 base, with 9 bases of the junction left unmatched. The CDR3 loop spans 17 amino acids. CDR1 is DFQATT and CDR2 is SNEGSKA in the germline V gene (reference sequence). TCRdb analysed the 5' RACE reads with MiXCR anew, one entry per CDR3 protein. The table has some 260,000 distinct CDR3 sequences, roughly 5.6% seen once. Sequencing used CD4+ T cells sorted from PBMCs, obtained on the day of the yellow fever booster vaccination. The chain uses TRBV20-1 and TRBJ2-5, with TRBD2 identical over 9 bases. This clonotype was obtained from a young man who received the YFV17D yellow fever vaccine. Here the CDR3 reads CSARDFGQRGAQETQYF. As DNA, the CDR3 is TGCAGTGCTAGAGATTTTGGCCAGCGGGGGGCCCAAGAGACCCAGTACTTC.